The 21 T cell receptor beta chains in this list originate from one sample, sequenced in a study of blood T cell repertoires in COVID-19. The method was immunoSEQ multiplex PCR; TCRdb's version includes in-frame clones alone and lacks a portion of them. This table holds about 270,000 clones, about nine tenths found once. Sample: peripheral blood. The receptors derive from a middle-aged man with active or convalescent COVID-19.

This rearrangement joins TRBV3-1 (or the pseudogene TRBV3-2) to TRBJ1-2; TRBD1 aligns across 7 bases. The CDR3 covers 15 residues. With V trimmed by 4 bases and J by 8 bases, 13 bases remained unmatched. In germline, CDR1 is LGHDT, CDR2 YNNKEL (reference sequence). The DNA for the CDR3 is TGTGCCAGCAGCCGGGACAGCTCTCATATATACGGCTACACCTTC. It translates to CASSRDSSHIYGYTF.

The V call is TRBV12-5, the J call TRBJ1-3, with TRBD1 matching 7 bases. Germline CDR1 LGHNT, CDR2 FRNRAP. The CDR3 is 17 amino acids. The J segment lost 0 bases and the V segment lost 0 bases, leaving 5 bases of the junction unmatched. The CDR3 nucleotides are TGTGCTAGTGGTTTGGTCAGGGGGGACTCCTCTGGAAACACCATATATTTT. Translating it yields CASGLVRGDSSGNTIYF.

The CDR3 DNA sequence: TGTGCCAGTAGTCGCGGGACGAGGAACACTGAAGCTTTCTTT. This gives the protein CASSRGTRNTEAFF. The chain joins TRBV19 to TRBJ1-1; D possibly corresponds to TRBD1 (5 bases). CDR3 size: 14 residues. CDR1 is LNHDA and CDR2 is SQIVND in the germline V gene (reference sequence). Trimming cost V 5 bases and J 1 base, with 11 bases left between them.

This clone has only one observation. This chain links TRBV7-9 with TRBJ2-3; D remains ambiguous. The CDR3 totals 13 residues. V was cut by 1 base and J by 2 bases, with 4 bases left in between. CDR1 and CDR2 from the germline V gene are SEHNR and FQNEAQ (reference sequence). In DNA form, the CDR3 reads TGTGCCAGCAGCTTAGGGGCCACAGATACGCAGTATTTT. It codes for CASSLGATDTQYF.

On this clone: Other DNA sequences in the same sample also yield this CDR3. The V gene is TRBV19, the J gene TRBJ1-2, with 10 bases matching TRBD1. Trimming removed 6 bases from V and 2 bases from J; junction bases left unmatched: 6. The CDR3 totals 15 residues. Germline CDR1 and CDR2: LNHDA and SQIVND (reference sequence). Written as DNA, the CDR3 is TGTGCCAGTAGCACGCCGGGACAGGGGAACTATGGCTACACCTTC. Translation: CASSTPGQGNYGYTF.

This clone has just one count. The chain is built from TRBV2 and TRBJ2-6, with D perhaps TRBD1 (6 bases). Trimming removed 3 bases at V and 1 base at J, with 7 bases between. The CDR3 covers 15 residues. The germline gives CDR1 SNHLY, CDR2 FYNNEI. In DNA form, the CDR3 reads TGTGCCAGCAGTGAGCAGGGGTCTGGGGCCAACGTCCTGACTTTC. As protein: CASSEQGSGANVLTF.

The chain recombines TRBV2 with TRBJ1-5, with unresolved D. The CDR3 is 12 amino acids. Germline CDR1 is SNHLY and CDR2 is FYNNEI. V lost 4 bases and J lost 7, with 8 bases in between. CDR3 bases: TGTGCCAGCAGTGCCCAGGAACAGCCCCAGCATTTT. It specifies CASSAQEQPQHF.

The chain links TRBV7-9 to TRBJ1-1; D is perhaps TRBD1 (6 bases). V was cut by 5 bases and J by 0 bases, with 19 bases left in between. The length of the CDR3 is 17 residues. From germline, CDR1 is SEHNR and CDR2 FQNEAQ (reference sequence). Here the CDR3 DNA reads TGTGCCAGCAGCCCTCCGACTGCTGGACAGCTGAACACTGAAGCTTTCTTT. Translating it yields CASSPPTAGQLNTEAFF.

The rearrangement uses TRBV19 and TRBJ2-3; D is perhaps TRBD1 (6 bases). Per the germline V gene, CDR1 is LNHDA and CDR2 is SQIVND (reference sequence). CDR3 length: 15 residues. Trimming removed 3 bases from V and 6 bases from J, with 16 bases in between. In DNA form, the CDR3 reads TGTGCCAGTAGTATGGCGGCAGGGGTACGTGATACGCAGTATTTT. Protein sequence: CASSMAAGVRDTQYF.

V usage is TRBV3-1 (or the pseudogene TRBV3-2) and J usage is TRBJ2-7; TRBD1 is a possible D gene (5 bases). V lost 0 bases, J lost 2 bases, and 8 bases lay in between. The CDR3 length is 14 residues. The germline CDR1 and CDR2 sequences are LGHDT and YNNKEL (reference sequence). CDR3 sequence (DNA): TGTGCCAGCAGCCAAGAGGGGCAGGCCTACGAGCAGTACTTC. It yields the protein CASSQEGQAYEQYF.

The chain joins TRBV6-5 to TRBJ2-5, with D perhaps TRBD2 (6 bases). Per germline, CDR1 MNHEY and CDR2 SVGAGI. The CDR3 has 14 amino acids. Trimming shortened V by 5 bases and J by 4 bases, and 14 bases separated the two germline ends. The CDR3 sequence is CASSSLLGGETQYF. The CDR3 nucleotides read TGTGCCAGCAGTAGCCTGTTGGGGGGAGAGACCCAGTACTTC.

The V call is TRBV11-1, the J call TRBJ2-7; D is perhaps TRBD1 (6 bases). Germline assignment: CDR1 SGHAT and CDR2 FQDESV (reference sequence). The CDR3 is 14 residues long. V gave up 0 bases and J gave up 5 bases, with 11 bases separating them. CDR3 sequence (DNA): TGTGCCAGCAGCTTAGCGCGACAGGCCCACGAGCAGTACTTC. It specifies CASSLARQAHEQYF.

The chain employs TRBV6-5 and TRBJ1-5; no clear D gene. This CDR3 has 14 residues. The V gene's germline CDR1 is MNHEY and CDR2 SVGAGI. V was cut by 7 bases and J by 5 bases, with 15 bases left in between. The CDR3 region has the DNA TGTGCCAGCACGGGAGCCAGAAATTATCAGCCCCAGCATTTT. This gives the protein CASTGARNYQPQHF.

The chain is built from TRBV6-5 and TRBJ2-3, with D unclear. The V gene lost 6 bases and the J gene lost 6 bases, with 10 bases spanning the gap. The CDR3 totals 12 residues. The germline gives CDR1 MNHEY, CDR2 SVGAGI. The chain's CDR3 is CASRWSADTQYF. DNA for the CDR3: TGTGCCAGCAGGTGGTCTGCGGATACGCAGTATTTT.

The rearrangement links TRBV5-4 to TRBJ2-1; 12 nucleotides agree with TRBD2. The germline CDR1 and CDR2 sequences are SGHNT and YYREEE (reference sequence). The V gene end was trimmed by 0 bases and the J gene end by 7 bases; junction bases not matched to a gene: 2. This CDR3 comprises 15 residues. CDR3 region: CASSLGTSGDNEQFF. The DNA of the CDR3 is TGTGCCAGCAGCTTGGGGACTAGCGGGGATAATGAGCAGTTCTTC.

V gene TRBV2 combines with J gene TRBJ1-2; possibly TRBD1 for D (5 bases). Trimming took 4 bases from V and 4 from J, leaving 16 bases between them. The CDR3 loop spans 15 amino acids. From germline, CDR1 is SNHLY and CDR2 FYNNEI. CDR3 amino acids: CASSVLRTGSYGYTF. The CDR3 DNA is TGTGCCAGCAGTGTTCTCCGAACAGGTAGCTATGGCTACACCTTC.

This clone was seen more than once but under ten times. The rearrangement joins TRBV3-1 (or the pseudogene TRBV3-2) to TRBJ1-5; 7 positions match TRBD1. CDR3 length: 15 amino acids. V shed 2 bases and J 8 bases; nucleotides not matched to a gene: 9. Germline values: CDR1 LGHDT, CDR2 YNNKEL (reference sequence). The CDR3 is CASSQSDRDLEPQHF. The CDR3 DNA reads as TGTGCCAGCAGCCAATCCGACAGGGACTTGGAGCCCCAGCATTTT.

The gene calls are TRBV28 and TRBJ1-1; the D is unclear. The CDR3 sequence is 12 residues long. The germline V and J ends were trimmed by 5 bases and 5 bases, with 9 bases remaining between them. Germline V lookup: CDR1 MDHEN, CDR2 SYDVKM. This chain's CDR3 is CASSPPGTEAFF. DNA of the CDR3: TGTGCCAGCAGTCCCCCGGGAACTGAAGCTTTCTTT.

The sample holds one count of this clone. The V and J genes are TRBV28 and TRBJ1-2; TRBD1 aligns across 10 bases. Germline assignment: CDR1 MDHEN and CDR2 SYDVKM. V dropped 3 bases and J dropped 7; count of bases not matched to a gene: 5. The CDR3 covers 14 residues. CDR3: CASSLGQGLGGYTF. The DNA of the CDR3 is TGTGCCAGCAGTTTGGGACAGGGGCTCGGTGGCTACACCTTC.

J is TRBJ1-4 and V is TRBV7-9, with TRBD1 matching over 12 bases. Germline V CDR1 and CDR2: SEHNR, FQNEAQ (reference sequence). There are 17 residues in the CDR3. J was trimmed by 1 base and V by 4 bases; bases with no gene match: 4. The CDR3 region is CASSSGTGGLTNEKLFF. The CDR3, as DNA: TGTGCCAGCAGCTCCGGGACAGGGGGCTTAACTAATGAAAAACTGTTTTTT.

V usage is TRBV2 and J usage is TRBJ2-7, with TRBD2 as a possible D gene (5 bases). Germline assignment: CDR1 SNHLY and CDR2 FYNNEI. Between the trimmed V and J ends, which lost 5 bases and 2 bases, there was a span of 16 bases. The CDR3 is made up of 15 amino acids. CDR3 protein: CASSPLGRRTYEQYF. The CDR3 bases are TGTGCCAGCAGTCCTCTAGGGCGGAGGACCTACGAGCAGTACTTC. Drawing the rest from reference TRBV2 and TRBJ2-7, the complete variable domain is EPEVTQTPSHQVTQMGQEVILRCVPISNHLYFYWYRQILGQKVEFLVSFYNNEISEKSEIFDDQFSVERPDGSNFTLKIRSTKLEDSAMYFCASSPLGRRTYEQYFGPGTRLTVT.